Shown below are 30 T cell receptor beta chains from a single sample sequenced in a study of beta chain features in type 1 diabetes. The investigators reverse transcribed all of the isolated RNA, so they sequenced expressed TCRB transcripts. Sequencing was performed with immunoSEQ multiplex PCR; in TCRdb, only in-frame clones are kept and a portion is missing. Here the sample spans 250,000 to 300,000 clones, about 7.8% being singletons. Material: central memory CD4+ T cells from blood. These receptors came from a woman under 30 in good health.

V and J are TRBV27 and TRBJ2-1, with D tentatively TRBD1 (5 bases). The V and J ends lost 4 bases and 1 base respectively, with 14 bases between them. The CDR3 length is 16 residues. Germline assignment: CDR1 MNHEY and CDR2 SMNVEV (reference sequence). The CDR3: CASSSIQVGSYNEQFF. DNA for the CDR3: TGTGCCAGCAGTTCAATACAGGTGGGGTCCTACAATGAGCAGTTCTTC.

This clone was seen only a few times. V is TRBV20-1 and J is TRBJ1-1; unclear D gene. Trimming pared 5 bases from V and 7 bases from J, leaving 11 bases between. This CDR3 has 11 amino acids. Germline CDR1 reads DFQATT; CDR2 reads SNEGSKA (reference sequence). The CDR3 nucleotides are TGCAGTGCTGATAAGGGCGTTGAAGCTTTCTTT. Its translation is CSADKGVEAFF.

The sample holds many counts of this clone. This chain connects TRBV6-5 to TRBJ2-2; 9 bases line up with TRBD1. This CDR3 comprises 15 residues. Germline assignment: CDR1 MNHEY and CDR2 SVGAGI. Unmatched junction bases numbered 5, after V lost 6 bases and J lost 3 bases. CDR3 nucleotides: TGTGCCAGCAGAGACACAGGGGGCTACACCGGGGAGCTGTTTTTT. Protein product: CASRDTGGYTGELFF.

This clone was observed a handful of times. In DNA, the CDR3 is TGTGCCAGCAGCTCCCGGACAGGGATGGTCTCACCCCTCCACTTT. It codes for CASSSRTGMVSPLHF. V gene TRBV7-3 combines with J gene TRBJ1-6; TRBD1 agrees at 8 bases. Germline assignment: CDR1 SGHTA and CDR2 FQGTGA. V lost 4 bases to trimming and J lost 10 bases; unmatched junction nucleotides: 9. CDR3 length: 15 residues.

The rearrangement joins TRBV7-2 to TRBJ2-7, with D maybe TRBD1 (5 bases). Between the trimmed V and J ends, which lost 3 bases and 5 bases, there was a span of 14 bases. Germline values: CDR1 SGHTA, CDR2 FQGNSA. The length of the CDR3 is 14 residues. CDR3 in DNA: TGTGCCAGCAGCTTGGGCTGGGGCATGAACGAGCAGTACGTC. Protein: CASSLGWGMNEQYV.

The rearrangement links TRBV29-1 to TRBJ2-3; D remains unclear. The germline V gene encodes CDR1 SQVTM and CDR2 ANQGSEA. The CDR3 loop spans 10 amino acids. V lost 4 bases and J lost 8, with 7 bases in between. This chain's CDR3 is CSVASGTQYF. In nucleotides, the CDR3 is TGCAGCGTTGCTTCTGGTACGCAGTATTTT.

This chain uses TRBV7-9 with TRBJ1-1; D is unresolved. Germline CDR1 and CDR2: SEHNR and FQNEAQ (reference sequence). Trimming took off 4 bases at V and 1 base at J, with 7 bases between the two ends. The CDR3 sequence is 13 residues long. The CDR3 sequence is CASSSTQNTEAFF. CDR3 in DNA: TGTGCCAGCAGCTCCACACAGAACACTGAAGCTTTCTTT.

This chain connects TRBV10-3 to TRBJ2-7; TRBD1 aligns across 9 bases. Germline-derived CDR1 and CDR2 are ENHRY and SYGVKD. With V trimmed by 2 bases and J by 6 bases, 8 bases remained unmatched. The CDR3 loop spans 15 amino acids. CDR3 amino acids: CAISERTGTGTEQYF. The CDR3 DNA reads as TGTGCCATCAGTGAGCGAACCGGGACAGGGACCGAGCAGTACTTC.

CDR3 sequence: CASQDWDTGELFF. The CDR3 DNA follows: TGTGCCAGCCAGGATTGGGACACCGGGGAGCTGTTTTTT. J is TRBJ2-2 and V is TRBV28; D gene unclear. In germline, CDR1 is MDHEN, CDR2 SYDVKM. The V end was cut by 8 bases, the J end by 3 bases, with 10 bases between. The CDR3 length is 13 residues.

In this sample, this clone turned up a few times. This chain joins TRBV11-2 and TRBJ1-2; D ambiguous. In germline, CDR1 is SGHAT, CDR2 FQNNGV. The CDR3 runs 15 residues. V lost 1 base to trimming and J lost 4 bases, with 13 bases between them. CDR3 region: CASSLVGRLSYGYTF. CDR3 sequence (DNA): TGTGCCAGCAGCTTAGTGGGCAGGTTGAGCTATGGCTACACCTTC.

This clone came up many times. The chain uses TRBV7-3 and TRBJ1-1, with D possibly being TRBD1 (5 bases). CDR3 length: 14 residues. Germline loops: CDR1 SGHTA, CDR2 FQGTGA. Trimming removed 3 bases at V and 2 bases at J, with 10 bases between. The CDR3 coding sequence is TGTGCCAGCAGCTTCACCGACAGTAACACTGAAGCTTTCTTT. This codes for CASSFTDSNTEAFF.

This clone was seen a few times. CDR3 nucleotides: TGTGCCTGGAGGTCGACAGGGGCTTATGGCTACACCTTC. Its translation: CAWRSTGAYGYTF. This chain connects TRBV30 to TRBJ1-2, with 8 bases lining up with TRBD1. Trimming took 3 bases from V and 5 from J; bases not matched to a gene: 5. Germline V gene data show CDR1 as GTSNPN and CDR2 as SVGIG (reference sequence). There are 13 residues in the CDR3.

The chain recombines TRBV30 with TRBJ2-7, with D tentatively TRBD2 (6 bases). CDR1 is GTSNPN and CDR2 is SVGIG in the germline V gene (reference sequence). This CDR3 comprises 15 residues. The V and J ends lost 3 bases and 7 bases respectively, with 22 bases between them. The CDR3, as DNA: TGTGCCTGGAGCGCCGCGGGGACCACTTGGGCAGAGCAGTACTTC. Translating it yields CAWSAAGTTWAEQYF.

The chain is built from TRBV30 and TRBJ1-5; tentative D call: TRBD1 (5 bases). V was trimmed by 1 base and J by 3 bases, leaving 13 bases between them. The V gene's germline CDR1 is GTSNPN and CDR2 SVGIG (reference sequence). CDR3 length: 15 residues. The CDR3 loop is CAWSGGGRVNQPQHF. The CDR3 bases are TGTGCCTGGAGTGGGGGAGGCAGGGTCAATCAGCCCCAGCATTTT.

The chain employs TRBV7-2 and TRBJ2-1; TRBD2 aligns across 8 bases. V lost 5 bases to trimming and J lost 2 bases; unmatched junction nucleotides: 5. In germline, CDR1 is SGHTA, CDR2 FQGNSA. The CDR3 is made up of 15 amino acids. This CDR3 is CASSHYSGAYNEQFF. The CDR3 DNA sequence: TGTGCCAGCAGCCATTATAGCGGGGCCTACAATGAGCAGTTCTTC. The full variable domain, its missing parts supplied by reference TRBV7-2 and TRBJ2-1, is GAGVSQSPSNKVTEKGKDVELRCDPISGHTALYWYRQSLGQGLEFLIYFQGNSAPDKSGLPSDRFSAERTGGSVSTLTIQRTQQEDSAVYLCASSHYSGAYNEQFFGPGTRLTVL.

This clone was counted a few times. This chain connects TRBV2 to TRBJ1-2; D might be TRBD1 (5 bases). In germline, CDR1 is SNHLY, CDR2 FYNNEI. This CDR3 contains 12 residues. The germline V and J ends were trimmed by 7 bases and 4 bases, with 10 bases remaining between them. CDR3 amino acids: CASMGDGYGYTF. The CDR3 DNA sequence: TGTGCCAGCATGGGGGACGGCTATGGCTACACCTTC.

V usage is TRBV7-8 and J usage is TRBJ2-3, with TRBD2 matching over 8 bases. The trim removed 2 bases at V and 4 bases at J, leaving 11 bases unmatched. The length of the CDR3 is 17 residues. Germline CDR1 SGHVS, CDR2 FQNEAQ. The CDR3 DNA reads TGTGCCAGCAGCTTACTTTATGCGCGGGAGGAGCCAGATACGCAGTATTTT. Protein sequence: CASSLLYAREEPDTQYF.

The V and J genes are TRBV25-1 and TRBJ1-5; 7 nucleotides match TRBD1. The length of the CDR3 is 14 residues. Germline V gives CDR1 MGHDK, CDR2 SYGVNS. With 4 bases clipped from V and 2 bases from J, the junction kept 2 bases outside the gene matches. DNA for the CDR3: TGTGCCAGCAGTGGGCAGGGGGGCAATCAGCCCCAGCATTTT. Protein: CASSGQGGNQPQHF.

This clone was recorded only once. The chain links TRBV4-1 to TRBJ2-3; 9 bases agree with TRBD2. This CDR3 is built from 17 residues. V lost 4 bases, J lost 4 bases, and 12 bases stayed unmatched. Germline CDR1 MGHRA, CDR2 YSYEKL. This CDR3 is CASSPKSIAGVPDTQYF. The DNA for the CDR3 is TGCGCCAGCAGCCCCAAGTCTATAGCGGGAGTCCCAGATACGCAGTATTTT.

This clone was detected a few times. The chain has TRBV11-2 and TRBJ2-7, with 7 bases that match TRBD2. Germline V gives CDR1 SGHAT, CDR2 FQNNGV. The CDR3 is 15 residues long. The V and J ends lost 3 bases and 9 bases, in that order; junction bases with no gene match: 14. CDR3 sequence (DNA): TGTGCCAGCAGCTTGGTGGCGGGAGTTCGGGCGGTGCAGTACTTC. Protein: CASSLVAGVRAVQYF.

This clone appeared a few times. The gene calls are TRBV28 and TRBJ1-2, with D unclear. Germline CDR1 MDHEN, CDR2 SYDVKM. The CDR3 is 11 amino acids. Trimming pared 5 bases from V and 8 bases from J, leaving 9 bases between. In DNA, the CDR3 is TGTGCCAGCAGTACTACGCACGGCTACACCTTC. Encoded protein: CASSTTHGYTF.

The rearrangement links TRBV27 to TRBJ2-7, with a weak D call TRBD2 (6 bases). Looked up from germline, CDR1 is MNHEY and CDR2 is SMNVEV (reference sequence). With 7 bases removed from V and 2 bases from J, the gap between germline ends came to 12 bases. The CDR3 is 13 amino acids. The CDR3 DNA follows: TGTGCCAGCACGGGGCGGGGCCCCTACGAGCAGTACTTC. Protein product: CASTGRGPYEQYF.

The table lists this clone with many counts. The J gene is TRBJ1-2, the V gene TRBV10-3; 7 bases agree with TRBD1. Germline CDR1 is ENHRY and CDR2 is SYGVKD. J lost 4 bases, V lost 3 bases, and 5 bases had no gene match. CDR3 size: 14 residues. CDR3 region: CAISERQGAYGYTF. DNA for the CDR3: TGTGCCATCAGTGAACGACAGGGCGCCTATGGCTACACCTTC.

The table lists this clone with a few counts. The chain is built from TRBV5-4 and TRBJ1-2, with D possibly TRBD1 on 5 matching bases. The length of the CDR3 is 14 residues. Germline V lookup: CDR1 SGHNT, CDR2 YYREEE (reference sequence). Trimming pared 1 base from V and 4 bases from J, leaving 11 bases between. The CDR3 DNA sequence: TGTGCCAGCAGCTTGATCGGGGGGTCCTATGGCTACACCTTC. This translates into CASSLIGGSYGYTF.

The sample holds a few counts of this clone. The chain joins TRBV7-2 to TRBJ2-7; D is possibly TRBD2 (6 bases). The germline gives CDR1 SGHTA, CDR2 FQGNSA. CDR3 length: 13 residues. Trimming left V 8 bases short and J 0 bases short, with 11 bases between. CDR3 sequence: CASQRAYSYEQYF. As DNA, the CDR3 is TGTGCCAGCCAGCGGGCTTACTCCTACGAGCAGTACTTC.

The rearrangement links TRBV4-3 to TRBJ2-5, with a possible D match to TRBD2 (7 bases). Looked up from germline, CDR1 is LGHNA and CDR2 is YSLEER. The CDR3 extends over 14 amino acids. The V end lost 1 base, the J end lost 5 bases, and 11 bases lay between the germline ends. CDR3 residues: CASSQVGGPETQYF. The CDR3 DNA sequence: TGCGCCAGCAGCCAAGTGGGGGGGCCGGAGACCCAGTACTTC.

V is TRBV5-1 and J is TRBJ1-3; D call uncertain. Germline CDR1 is SGHRS and CDR2 is YFSETQ. Trimming cost V 4 bases and J 0 bases, with 8 bases left between them. There are 14 residues in the CDR3. The CDR3 sequence is CASSPVSSGNTIYF. The CDR3 DNA sequence: TGCGCCAGCAGCCCCGTAAGCTCTGGAAACACCATATATTTT. The variable domain in full, with the rest retrieved from reference TRBV5-1 and TRBJ1-3, is KAGVTQTPRYLIKTRGQQVTLSCSPISGHRSVSWYQQTPGQGLQFLFEYFSETQRNKGNFPGRFSGRQFSNSRSEMNVSTLELGDSALYLCASSPVSSGNTIYFGEGSWLTVV.

This clone was detected a few times. V and J are TRBV2 and TRBJ2-3, with TRBD1 matching 7 bases. The CDR3 consists of 16 residues. Germline loops: CDR1 SNHLY, CDR2 FYNNEI. V gave up 6 bases and J gave up 0 bases; unmatched junction bases: 9. CDR3 bases: TGTGCCAGCAGGGAGAGGACAGGCCATAGCACAGATACGCAGTATTTT. It yields the protein CASRERTGHSTDTQYF.

This clone was observed a few times. This chain joins TRBV19 and TRBJ1-2; D not certain. Trimming pared 3 bases from V and 6 bases from J, leaving 14 bases between. This CDR3 region has 14 residues. The germline CDR1 and CDR2 sequences are LNHDA and SQIVND (reference sequence). The CDR3 region is CASSISAAGDGYTF. As DNA, the CDR3 is TGTGCCAGTAGTATCTCGGCGGCAGGCGATGGCTACACCTTC.

At least ten counts were recorded for this clone. The gene calls are TRBV7-2 and TRBJ2-1; D is ambiguous. Germline V CDR1 and CDR2: SGHTA, FQGNSA. Between the trimmed V and J ends, which lost 2 bases and 5 bases, there was a span of 13 bases. CDR3 length: 15 residues. The DNA of the CDR3 is TGTGCCAGCAGCTTAAGGTCTACATGGAACAATGAGCAGTTCTTC. Amino acids: CASSLRSTWNNEQFF.